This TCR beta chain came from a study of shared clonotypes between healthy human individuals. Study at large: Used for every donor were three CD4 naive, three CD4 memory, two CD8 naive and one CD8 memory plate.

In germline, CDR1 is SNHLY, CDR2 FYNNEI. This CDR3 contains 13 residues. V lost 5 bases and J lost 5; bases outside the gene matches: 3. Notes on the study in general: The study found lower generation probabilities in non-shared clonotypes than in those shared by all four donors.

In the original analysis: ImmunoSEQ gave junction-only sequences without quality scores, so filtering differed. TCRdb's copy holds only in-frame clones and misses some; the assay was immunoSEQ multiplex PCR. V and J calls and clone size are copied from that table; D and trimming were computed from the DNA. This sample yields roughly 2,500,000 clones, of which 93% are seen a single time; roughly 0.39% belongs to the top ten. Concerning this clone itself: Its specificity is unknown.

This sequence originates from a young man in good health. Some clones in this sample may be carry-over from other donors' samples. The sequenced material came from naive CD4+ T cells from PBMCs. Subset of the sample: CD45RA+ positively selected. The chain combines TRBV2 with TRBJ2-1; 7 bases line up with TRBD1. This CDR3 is CASSRDRHNEQFF. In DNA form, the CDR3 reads TGTGCCAGCAGTAGGGACAGACACAATGAGCAGTTCTTC.